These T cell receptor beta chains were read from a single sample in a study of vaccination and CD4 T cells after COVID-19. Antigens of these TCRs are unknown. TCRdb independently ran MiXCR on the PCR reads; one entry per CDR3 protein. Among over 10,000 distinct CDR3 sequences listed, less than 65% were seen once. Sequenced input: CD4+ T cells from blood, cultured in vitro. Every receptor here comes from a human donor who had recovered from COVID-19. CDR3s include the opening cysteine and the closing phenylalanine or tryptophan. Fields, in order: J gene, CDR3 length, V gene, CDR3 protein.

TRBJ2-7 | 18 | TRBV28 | CASSTLLVATPDSYEQYF
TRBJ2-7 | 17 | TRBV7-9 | CASSLALASGNPYEQYF
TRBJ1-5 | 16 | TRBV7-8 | CASSPRWGGGDQPQHF
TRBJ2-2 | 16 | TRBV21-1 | CASSERGGQTTGELFF
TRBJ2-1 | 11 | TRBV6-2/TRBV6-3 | CASSKHNEQFF
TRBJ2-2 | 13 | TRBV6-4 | CASSAANTGELFF
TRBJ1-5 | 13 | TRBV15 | CATSYKGGQPQHF
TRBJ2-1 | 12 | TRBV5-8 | CASSSERDSPYF
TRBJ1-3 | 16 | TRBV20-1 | CSARDFGSSPGNTIYF
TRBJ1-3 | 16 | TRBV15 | CATSREVRDSGNTIYF
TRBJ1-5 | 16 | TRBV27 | CASSPRVQVNNQPQHF
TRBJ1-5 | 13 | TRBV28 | CASFSGAVQPQHF
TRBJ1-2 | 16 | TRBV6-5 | CASSYSISRGNYGYTF
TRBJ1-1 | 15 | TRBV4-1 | CASSRSAPLGTEAFF
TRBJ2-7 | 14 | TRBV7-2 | CASSLASGRGEQYF
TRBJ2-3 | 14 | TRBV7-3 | CASAGAPSTDTQYF
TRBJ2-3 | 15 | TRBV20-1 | CSAIVGVASSDTQYF
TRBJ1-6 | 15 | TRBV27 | CASRDRGGYNSPLHF
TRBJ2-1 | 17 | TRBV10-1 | CASRQGILQGGVDEQFF
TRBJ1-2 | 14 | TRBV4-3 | CASSQGASSYGYTF
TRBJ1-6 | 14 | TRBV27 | CASSSAVPGSPLHF
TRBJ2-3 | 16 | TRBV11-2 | CASSLAGGLPGVTQYF
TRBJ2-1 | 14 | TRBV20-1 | CSAPLDPYYNEQFF
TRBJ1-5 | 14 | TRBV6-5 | CASSYRGFFEPQHF
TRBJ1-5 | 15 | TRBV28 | CASSRDRGLLQPQHF
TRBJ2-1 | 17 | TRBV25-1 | CASTSLTSGSVYGEQFF
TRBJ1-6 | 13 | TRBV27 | CASNQIHNSPLHF
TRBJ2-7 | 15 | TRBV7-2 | CASSPSGLASYEQYF
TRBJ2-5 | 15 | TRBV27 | CASSLSGRSQETQYF
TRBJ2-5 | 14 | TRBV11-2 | CASTSLIRGETQYF
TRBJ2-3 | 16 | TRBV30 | CAWSVASGIRTDTQYF
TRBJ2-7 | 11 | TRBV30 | CAWMNSYEQYF
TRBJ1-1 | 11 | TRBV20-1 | CSASRATEAFF
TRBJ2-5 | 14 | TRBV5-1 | CASSWEAGGETQYF
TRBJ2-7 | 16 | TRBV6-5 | CASSYQTSGGRDEQYF
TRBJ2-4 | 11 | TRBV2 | CASSIQNIQYF
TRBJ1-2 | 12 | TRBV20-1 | CSADRQGDGYTF